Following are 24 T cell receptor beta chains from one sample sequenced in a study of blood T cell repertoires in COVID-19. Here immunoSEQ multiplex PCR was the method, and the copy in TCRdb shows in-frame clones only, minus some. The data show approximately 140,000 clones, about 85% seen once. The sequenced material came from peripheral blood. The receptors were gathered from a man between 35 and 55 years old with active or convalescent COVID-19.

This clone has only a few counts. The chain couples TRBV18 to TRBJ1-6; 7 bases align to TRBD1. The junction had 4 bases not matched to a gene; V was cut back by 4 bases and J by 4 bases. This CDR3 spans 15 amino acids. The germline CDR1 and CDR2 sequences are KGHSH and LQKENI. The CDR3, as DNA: TGTGCCAGCTCACTGGAACAGGGGTATAATTCACCCCTCCACTTT. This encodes CASSLEQGYNSPLHF.

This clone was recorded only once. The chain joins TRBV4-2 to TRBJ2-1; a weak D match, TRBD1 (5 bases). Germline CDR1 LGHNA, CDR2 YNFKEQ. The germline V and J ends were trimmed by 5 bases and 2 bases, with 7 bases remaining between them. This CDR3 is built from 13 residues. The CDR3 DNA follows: TGTGCCAGCAGCTCAGGGACCTACAATGAGCAGTTCTTC. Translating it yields CASSSGTYNEQFF.

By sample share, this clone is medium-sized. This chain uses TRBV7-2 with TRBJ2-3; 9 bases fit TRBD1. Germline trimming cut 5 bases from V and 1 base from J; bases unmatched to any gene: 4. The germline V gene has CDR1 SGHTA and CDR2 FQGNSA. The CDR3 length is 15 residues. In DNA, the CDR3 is TGTGCCAGCAGCCCGTGGACAGGGGGCACAGATACGCAGTATTTT. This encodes CASSPWTGGTDTQYF.

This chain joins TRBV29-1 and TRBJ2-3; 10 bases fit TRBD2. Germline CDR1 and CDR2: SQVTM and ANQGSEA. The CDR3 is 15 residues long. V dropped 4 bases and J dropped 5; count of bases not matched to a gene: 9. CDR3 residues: CSVGMSGGARDTQYF. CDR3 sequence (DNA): TGCAGCGTTGGGATGAGCGGGGGGGCCAGAGATACGCAGTATTTT.

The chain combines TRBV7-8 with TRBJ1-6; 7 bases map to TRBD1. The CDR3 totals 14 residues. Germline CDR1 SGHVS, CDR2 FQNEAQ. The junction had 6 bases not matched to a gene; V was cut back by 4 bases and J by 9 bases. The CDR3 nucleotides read TGTGCCAGCAGCTCGAAGGCAGGGGGTTCACCCCTCCACTTT. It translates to CASSSKAGGSPLHF. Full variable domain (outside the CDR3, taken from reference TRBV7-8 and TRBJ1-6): GAGVSQSPRYKVAKRGQDVALRCDPISGHVSLFWYQQALGQGPEFLTYFQNEAQLDKSGLPSDRFFAERPEGSVSTLKIQRTQQEDSAVYLCASSSKAGGSPLHFGNGTRLTVT.

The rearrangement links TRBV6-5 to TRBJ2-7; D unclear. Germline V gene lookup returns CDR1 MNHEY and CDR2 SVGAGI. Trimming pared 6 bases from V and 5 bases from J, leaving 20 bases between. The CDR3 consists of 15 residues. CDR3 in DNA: TGTGCCAGCAGCTTGAACCATCAGAGGTCGCACGAGCAGTACTTC. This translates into CASSLNHQRSHEQYF.

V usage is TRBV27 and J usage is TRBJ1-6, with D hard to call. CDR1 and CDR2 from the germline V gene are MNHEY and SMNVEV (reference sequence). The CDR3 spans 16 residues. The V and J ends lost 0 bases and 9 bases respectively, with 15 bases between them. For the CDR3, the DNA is TGTGCCAGCAGTTTATCTATAGAGGGTATCGGTTCACCCCTCCACTTT. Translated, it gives CASSLSIEGIGSPLHF.

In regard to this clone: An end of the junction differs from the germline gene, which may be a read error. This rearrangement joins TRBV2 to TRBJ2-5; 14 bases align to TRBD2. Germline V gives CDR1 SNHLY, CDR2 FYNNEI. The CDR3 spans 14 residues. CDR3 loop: CASSGTGLAGGWNF. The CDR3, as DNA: TGTGCCAGCAGTGGCACCGGACTAGCGGGGGGCTGGAACTTC. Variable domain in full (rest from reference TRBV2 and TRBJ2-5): EPEVTQTPSHQVTQMGQEVILRCVPISNHLYFYWYRQILGQKVEFLVSFYNNEISEKSEIFDDQFSVERPDGSNFTLKIRSTKLEDSAMYFCASSGTGLAGGWNFGPGTRLLVL.

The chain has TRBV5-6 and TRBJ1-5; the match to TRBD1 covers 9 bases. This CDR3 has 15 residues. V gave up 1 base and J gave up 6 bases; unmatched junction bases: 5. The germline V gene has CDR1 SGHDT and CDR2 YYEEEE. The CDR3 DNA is TGTGCCAGCAGCTTGACCGGGACAGGGACTCAGCCCCAGCATTTT. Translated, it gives CASSLTGTGTQPQHF.

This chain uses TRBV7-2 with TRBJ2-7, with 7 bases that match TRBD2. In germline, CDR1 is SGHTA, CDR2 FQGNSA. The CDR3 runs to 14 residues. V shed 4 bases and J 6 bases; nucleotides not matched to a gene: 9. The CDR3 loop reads CASSSGTTPTEQYF. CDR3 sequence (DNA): TGTGCCAGCAGCTCCGGGACTACCCCGACCGAGCAGTACTTC.

CDR3 in amino acids: CASSVQSRQNMNTEAFF. The CDR3 nucleotides read TGTGCCAGCAGCGTTCAATCCCGACAGAACATGAACACTGAAGCTTTCTTT. This chain uses TRBV9 with TRBJ1-1; maybe TRBD1 (5 bases). Trimming pared 2 bases from V and 0 bases from J, leaving 17 bases between. The germline V gene has CDR1 SGDLS and CDR2 YYNGEE. This CDR3 region has 17 residues.

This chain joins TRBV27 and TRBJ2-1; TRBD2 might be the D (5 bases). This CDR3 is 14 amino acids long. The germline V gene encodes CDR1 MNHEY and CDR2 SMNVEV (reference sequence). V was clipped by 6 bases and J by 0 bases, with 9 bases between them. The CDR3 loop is CASRLVASYNEQFF. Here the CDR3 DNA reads TGTGCCAGCAGACTAGTGGCCTCCTACAATGAGCAGTTCTTC.

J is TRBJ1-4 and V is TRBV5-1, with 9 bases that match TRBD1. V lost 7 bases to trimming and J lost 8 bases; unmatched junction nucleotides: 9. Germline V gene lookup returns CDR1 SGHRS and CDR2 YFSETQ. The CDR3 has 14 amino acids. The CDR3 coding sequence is TGCGCCAGCGGCCCCGGGGACAGGGAGGAAAAACTGTTTTTT. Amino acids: CASGPGDREEKLFF.

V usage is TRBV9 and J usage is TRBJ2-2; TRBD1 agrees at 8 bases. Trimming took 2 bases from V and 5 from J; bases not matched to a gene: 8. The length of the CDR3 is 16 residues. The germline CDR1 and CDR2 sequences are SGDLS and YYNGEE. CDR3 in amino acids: CASSVTGVWETGELFF. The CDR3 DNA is TGTGCCAGCAGCGTGACAGGGGTTTGGGAAACCGGGGAGCTGTTTTTT.

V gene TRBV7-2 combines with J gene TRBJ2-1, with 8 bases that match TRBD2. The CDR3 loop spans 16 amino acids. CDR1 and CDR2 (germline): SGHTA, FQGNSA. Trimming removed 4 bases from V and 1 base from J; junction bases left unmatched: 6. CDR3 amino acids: CASSSYSGVSYNEQFF. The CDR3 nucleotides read TGTGCCAGCAGCTCATATAGCGGGGTTTCCTACAATGAGCAGTTCTTC.

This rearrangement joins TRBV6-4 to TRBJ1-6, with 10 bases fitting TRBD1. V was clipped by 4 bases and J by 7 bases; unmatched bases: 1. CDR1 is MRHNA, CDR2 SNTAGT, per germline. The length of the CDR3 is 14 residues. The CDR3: CASSGQGANSPLHF. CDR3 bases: TGTGCCAGCAGTGGACAGGGGGCAAATTCACCCCTCCACTTT.

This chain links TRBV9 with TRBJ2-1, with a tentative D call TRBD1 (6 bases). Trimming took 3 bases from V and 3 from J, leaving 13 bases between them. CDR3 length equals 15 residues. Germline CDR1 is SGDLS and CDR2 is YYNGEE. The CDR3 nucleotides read TGTGCCAGCAGCGAGGGGGTAGAGCTCTACAATGAGCAGTTCTTC. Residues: CASSEGVELYNEQFF.

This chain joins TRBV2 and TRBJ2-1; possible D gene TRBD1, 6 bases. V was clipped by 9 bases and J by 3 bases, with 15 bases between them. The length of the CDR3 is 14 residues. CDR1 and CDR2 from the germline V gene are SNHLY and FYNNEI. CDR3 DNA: TGTGCCAGTAGGACAGCTGGAGGCTACAATGAGCAGTTCTTC. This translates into CASRTAGGYNEQFF.

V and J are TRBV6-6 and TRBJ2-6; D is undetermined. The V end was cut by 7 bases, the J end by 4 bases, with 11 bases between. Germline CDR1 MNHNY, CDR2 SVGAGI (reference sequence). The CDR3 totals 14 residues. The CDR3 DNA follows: TGTGCCAGCACCCCCCCCTCGGGGGCCAACGTCCTGACTTTC. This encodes CASTPPSGANVLTF.

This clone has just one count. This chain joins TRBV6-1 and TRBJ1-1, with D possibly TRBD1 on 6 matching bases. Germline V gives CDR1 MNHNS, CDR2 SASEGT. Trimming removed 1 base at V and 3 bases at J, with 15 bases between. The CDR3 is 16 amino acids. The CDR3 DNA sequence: TGTGCCAGCAGTGAAGGTTTAGGCTACAGGGACACTGAAGCTTTCTTT. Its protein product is CASSEGLGYRDTEAFF.

The CDR3 region is CASSFVGLGPDTQYF. CDR3 DNA: TGTGCCAGCAGCTTTGTGGGGCTCGGGCCAGATACGCAGTATTTT. The chain joins TRBV7-2 to TRBJ2-3; D perhaps matches TRBD1 (5 bases). V was trimmed by 3 bases and J by 4 bases, leaving 14 bases between them. Germline V gene sequence: CDR1 SGHTA, CDR2 FQGNSA. The CDR3 is 15 residues long. The full variable domain, in which reference TRBV7-2 and TRBJ2-3 provide the parts outside the CDR3, is GAGVSQSPSNKVTEKGKDVELRCDPISGHTALYWYRQSLGQGLEFLIYFQGNSAPDKSGLPSDRFSAERTGGSVSTLTIQRTQQEDSAVYLCASSFVGLGPDTQYFGPGTRLTVL.

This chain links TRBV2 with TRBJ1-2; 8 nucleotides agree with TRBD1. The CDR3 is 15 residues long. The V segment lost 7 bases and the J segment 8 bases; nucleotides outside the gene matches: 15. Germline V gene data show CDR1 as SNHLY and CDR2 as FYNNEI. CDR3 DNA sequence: TGTGCCAGCACCCCTGGACAGGGTCGTCCGTCAGGCTACACCTTC. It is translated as CASTPGQGRPSGYTF. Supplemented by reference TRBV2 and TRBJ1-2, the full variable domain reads EPEVTQTPSHQVTQMGQEVILRCVPISNHLYFYWYRQILGQKVEFLVSFYNNEISEKSEIFDDQFSVERPDGSNFTLKIRSTKLEDSAMYFCASTPGQGRPSGYTFGSGTRLTVV.

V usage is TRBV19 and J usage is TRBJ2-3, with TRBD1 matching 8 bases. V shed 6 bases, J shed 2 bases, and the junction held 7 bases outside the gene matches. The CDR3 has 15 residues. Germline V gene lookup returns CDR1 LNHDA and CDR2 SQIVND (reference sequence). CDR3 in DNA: TGTGCCAGTAGGACCGGGACAGGATTCACAGATACGCAGTATTTT. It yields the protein CASRTGTGFTDTQYF.

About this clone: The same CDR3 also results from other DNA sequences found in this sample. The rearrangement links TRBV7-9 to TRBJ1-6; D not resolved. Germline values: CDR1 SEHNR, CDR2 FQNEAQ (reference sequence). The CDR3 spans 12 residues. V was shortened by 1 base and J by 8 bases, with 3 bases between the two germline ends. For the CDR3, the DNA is TGTGCCAGCAGCTTAGGAGATTCACCCCTCCACTTT. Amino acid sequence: CASSLGDSPLHF.